The source of this T cell receptor (beta chain) is a study of immune evolution from preneoplasia to lung adenocarcinoma. V gave up 2 bases and J gave up 5 bases; unmatched junction bases: 8. The CDR3 totals 16 residues. CDR1 SGHVS and CDR2 FQNEAQ come from the germline V gene. TCRdb keeps only in-frame clones here, not all; method: immunoSEQ multiplex PCR. The table includes 6,000 to 6,500 clones, 60% to 75% detected once. The sequenced material came from FFPE adjacent normal lung tissue. The receptor was isolated from a donor older than 65 with lung adenocarcinoma. The chain combines TRBV7-8 with TRBJ2-1; 8 bases agree with TRBD2. The CDR3 nucleotides are TGTGCCAGCAGCTTATGGTCCCTAGCGGGCGACAATGAGCAGTTCTTC. This gives the protein CASSLWSLAGDNEQFF.